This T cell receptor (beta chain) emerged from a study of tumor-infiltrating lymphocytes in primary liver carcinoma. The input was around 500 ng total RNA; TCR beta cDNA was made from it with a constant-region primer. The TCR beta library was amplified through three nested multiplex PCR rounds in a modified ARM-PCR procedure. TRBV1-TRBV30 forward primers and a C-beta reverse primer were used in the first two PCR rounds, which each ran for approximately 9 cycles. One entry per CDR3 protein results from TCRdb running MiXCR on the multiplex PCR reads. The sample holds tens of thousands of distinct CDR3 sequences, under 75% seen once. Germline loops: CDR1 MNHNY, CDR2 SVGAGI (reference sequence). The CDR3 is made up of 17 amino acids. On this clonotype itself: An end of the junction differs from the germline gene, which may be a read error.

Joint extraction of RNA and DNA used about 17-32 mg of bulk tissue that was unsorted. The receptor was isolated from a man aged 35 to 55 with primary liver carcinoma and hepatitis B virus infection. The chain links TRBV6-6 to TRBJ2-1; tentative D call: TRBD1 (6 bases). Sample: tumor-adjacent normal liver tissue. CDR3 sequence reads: CASSAPLGALESNKQVF. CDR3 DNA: TGTGCCAGCAGTGCCCCGTTGGGGGCGTTAGAATCCAATAAGCAGGTCTTC.